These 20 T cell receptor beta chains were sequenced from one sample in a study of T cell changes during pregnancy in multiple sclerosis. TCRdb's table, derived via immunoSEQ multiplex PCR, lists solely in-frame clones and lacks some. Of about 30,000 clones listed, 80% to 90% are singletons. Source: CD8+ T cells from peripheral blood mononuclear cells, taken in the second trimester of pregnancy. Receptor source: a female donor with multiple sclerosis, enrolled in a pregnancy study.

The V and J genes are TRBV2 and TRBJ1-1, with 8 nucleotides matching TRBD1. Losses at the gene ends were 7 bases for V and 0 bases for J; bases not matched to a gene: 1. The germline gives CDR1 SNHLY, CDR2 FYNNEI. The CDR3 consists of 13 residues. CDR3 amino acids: CASTGGMNTEAFF. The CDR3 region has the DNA TGTGCCAGCACAGGGGGCATGAACACTGAAGCTTTCTTT.

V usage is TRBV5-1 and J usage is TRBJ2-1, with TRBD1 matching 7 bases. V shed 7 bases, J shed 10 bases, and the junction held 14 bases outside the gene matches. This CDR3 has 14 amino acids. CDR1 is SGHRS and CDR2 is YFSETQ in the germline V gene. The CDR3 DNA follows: TGCGCCAGCTTGGATGAGGAAAGGGGGCGAGAGCAGTTCTTC. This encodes CASLDEERGREQFF.

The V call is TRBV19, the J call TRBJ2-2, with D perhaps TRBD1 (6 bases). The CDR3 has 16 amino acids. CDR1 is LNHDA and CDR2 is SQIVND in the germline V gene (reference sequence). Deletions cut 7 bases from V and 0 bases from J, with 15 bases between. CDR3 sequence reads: CASMDRRYANTGELFF. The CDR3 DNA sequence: TGTGCCAGTATGGACAGACGATACGCGAACACCGGGGAGCTGTTTTTT.

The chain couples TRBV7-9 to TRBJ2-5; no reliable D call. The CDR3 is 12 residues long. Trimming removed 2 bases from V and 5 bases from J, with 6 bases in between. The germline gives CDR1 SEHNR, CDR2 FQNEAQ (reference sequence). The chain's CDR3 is CASSLIEETQYF. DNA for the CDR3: TGTGCCAGCAGCTTAATTGAGGAGACCCAGTACTTC.

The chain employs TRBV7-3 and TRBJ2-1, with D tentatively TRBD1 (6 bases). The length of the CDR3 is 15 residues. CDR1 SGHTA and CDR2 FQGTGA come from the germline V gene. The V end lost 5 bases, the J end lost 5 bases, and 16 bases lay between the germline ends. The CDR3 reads CASSPAQGRDNEQFF. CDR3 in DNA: TGTGCCAGCAGCCCAGCACAGGGCCGGGACAATGAGCAGTTCTTC.

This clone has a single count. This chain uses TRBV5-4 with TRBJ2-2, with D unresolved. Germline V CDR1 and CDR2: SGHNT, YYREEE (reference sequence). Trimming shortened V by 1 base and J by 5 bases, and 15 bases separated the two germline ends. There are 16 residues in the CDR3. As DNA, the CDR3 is TGTGCCAGCAGCTTGCTAGGCGATAGTATGACCGGGGAGCTGTTTTTT. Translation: CASSLLGDSMTGELFF.

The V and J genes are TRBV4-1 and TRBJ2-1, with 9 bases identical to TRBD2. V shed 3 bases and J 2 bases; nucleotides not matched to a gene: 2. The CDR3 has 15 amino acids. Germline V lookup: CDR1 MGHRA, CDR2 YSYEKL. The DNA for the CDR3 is TGCGCCAGCAGCCAGGCGGGAGGGACCTACAATGAGCAGTTCTTC. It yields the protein CASSQAGGTYNEQFF.

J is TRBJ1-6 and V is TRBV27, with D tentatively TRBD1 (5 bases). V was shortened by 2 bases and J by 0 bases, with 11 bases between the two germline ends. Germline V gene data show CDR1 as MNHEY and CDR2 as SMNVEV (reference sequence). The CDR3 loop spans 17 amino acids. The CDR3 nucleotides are TGTGCCAGCAGTTTAGAGACAGCAAGCTCCTATAATTCACCCCTCCACTTT. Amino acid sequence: CASSLETASSYNSPLHF.

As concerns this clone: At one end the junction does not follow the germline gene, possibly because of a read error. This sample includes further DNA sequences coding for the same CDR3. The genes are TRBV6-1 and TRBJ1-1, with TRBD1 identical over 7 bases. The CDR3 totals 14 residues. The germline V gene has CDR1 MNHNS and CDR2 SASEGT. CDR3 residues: CASSDIGQDTEAFF. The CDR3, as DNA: TGCGCCAGCAGCGACATCGGACAGGACACTGAAGCTTTCTTT.

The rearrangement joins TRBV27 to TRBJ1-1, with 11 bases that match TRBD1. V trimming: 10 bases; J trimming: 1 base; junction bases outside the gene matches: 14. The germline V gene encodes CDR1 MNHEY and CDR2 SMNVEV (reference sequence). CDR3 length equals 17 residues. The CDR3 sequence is CATALLGQGATNTEAFF. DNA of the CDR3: TGTGCCACCGCGCTCCTCGGACAGGGGGCTACGAACACTGAAGCTTTCTTT.

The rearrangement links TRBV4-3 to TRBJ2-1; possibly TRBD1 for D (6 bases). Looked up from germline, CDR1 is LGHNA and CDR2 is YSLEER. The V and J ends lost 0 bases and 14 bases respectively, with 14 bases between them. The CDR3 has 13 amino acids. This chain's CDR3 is CASSQDQGWDKFF. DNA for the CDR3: TGCGCCAGCAGCCAAGATCAGGGGTGGGATAAGTTCTTC.

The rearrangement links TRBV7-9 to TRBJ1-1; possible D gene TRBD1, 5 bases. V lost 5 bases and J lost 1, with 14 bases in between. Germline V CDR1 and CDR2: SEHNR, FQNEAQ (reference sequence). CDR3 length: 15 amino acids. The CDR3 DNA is TGTGCCAGCAGCCCCCCAGCAGGGCCGAACACTGAAGCTTTCTTT. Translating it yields CASSPPAGPNTEAFF.

CDR3 sequence reads: CASSIGEDRAYQPQHF. CDR3 in DNA: TGTGCCAGTAGTATTGGAGAGGACAGGGCCTATCAGCCCCAGCATTTT. This rearrangement joins TRBV19 to TRBJ1-5; 8 bases line up with TRBD1. The CDR3 extends over 16 amino acids. V dropped 3 bases and J dropped 5; count of bases not matched to a gene: 9. Germline loops: CDR1 LNHDA, CDR2 SQIVND (reference sequence).

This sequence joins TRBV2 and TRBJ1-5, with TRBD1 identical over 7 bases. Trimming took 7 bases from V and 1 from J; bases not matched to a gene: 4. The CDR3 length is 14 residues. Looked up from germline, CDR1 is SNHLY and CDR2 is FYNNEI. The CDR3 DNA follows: TGTGCCAGCACCCAGACAGGGAGCAATCAGCCCCAGCATTTT. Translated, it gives CASTQTGSNQPQHF. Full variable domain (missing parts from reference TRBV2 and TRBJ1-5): EPEVTQTPSHQVTQMGQEVILRCVPISNHLYFYWYRQILGQKVEFLVSFYNNEISEKSEIFDDQFSVERPDGSNFTLKIRSTKLEDSAMYFCASTQTGSNQPQHFGDGTRLSIL.

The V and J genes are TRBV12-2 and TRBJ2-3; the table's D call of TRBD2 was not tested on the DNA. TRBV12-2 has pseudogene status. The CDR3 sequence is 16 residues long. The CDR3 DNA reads TGTGCAAGTCGCTCTCGACTAGCGGGGCGGGCAGATACGCAGTATTTT. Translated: CASRSRLAGRADTQYF.

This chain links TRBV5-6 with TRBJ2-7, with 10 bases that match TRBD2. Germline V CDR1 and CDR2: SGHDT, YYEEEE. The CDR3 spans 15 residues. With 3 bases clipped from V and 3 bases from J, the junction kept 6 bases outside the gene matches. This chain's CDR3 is CASSSLAGEYYEQYF. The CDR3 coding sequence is TGTGCCAGCAGCTCTCTAGCGGGGGAGTACTACGAGCAGTACTTC.

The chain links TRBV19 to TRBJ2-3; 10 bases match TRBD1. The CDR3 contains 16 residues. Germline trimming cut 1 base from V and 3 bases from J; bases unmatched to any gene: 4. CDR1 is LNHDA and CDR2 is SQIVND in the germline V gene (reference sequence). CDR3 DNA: TGTGCCAGTAGTATAGGCTGGACAGGGGGGACAGATACGCAGTATTTT. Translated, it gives CASSIGWTGGTDTQYF.

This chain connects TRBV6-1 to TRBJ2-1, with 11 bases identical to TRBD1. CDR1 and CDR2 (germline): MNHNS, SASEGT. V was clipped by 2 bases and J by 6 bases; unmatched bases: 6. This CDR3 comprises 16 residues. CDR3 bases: TGTGCCAGCAGTGAACCGCCGGGACAGGGGGGCAATGAGCAGTTCTTC. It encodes CASSEPPGQGGNEQFF.

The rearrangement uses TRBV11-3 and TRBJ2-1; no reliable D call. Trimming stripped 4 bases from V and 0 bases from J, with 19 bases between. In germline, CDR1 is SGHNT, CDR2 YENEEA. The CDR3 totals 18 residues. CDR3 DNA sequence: TGTGCCAGCAGCTACGCGATTCGTGTCTCACTCTCCTACAATGAGCAGTTCTTC. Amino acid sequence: CASSYAIRVSLSYNEQFF.

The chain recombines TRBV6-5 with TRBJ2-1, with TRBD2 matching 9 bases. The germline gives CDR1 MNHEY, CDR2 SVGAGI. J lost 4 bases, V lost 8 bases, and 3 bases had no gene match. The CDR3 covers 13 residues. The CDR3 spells CASRLAEYNEQFF. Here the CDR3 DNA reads TGTGCCAGCCGACTAGCGGAGTACAATGAGCAGTTCTTC.